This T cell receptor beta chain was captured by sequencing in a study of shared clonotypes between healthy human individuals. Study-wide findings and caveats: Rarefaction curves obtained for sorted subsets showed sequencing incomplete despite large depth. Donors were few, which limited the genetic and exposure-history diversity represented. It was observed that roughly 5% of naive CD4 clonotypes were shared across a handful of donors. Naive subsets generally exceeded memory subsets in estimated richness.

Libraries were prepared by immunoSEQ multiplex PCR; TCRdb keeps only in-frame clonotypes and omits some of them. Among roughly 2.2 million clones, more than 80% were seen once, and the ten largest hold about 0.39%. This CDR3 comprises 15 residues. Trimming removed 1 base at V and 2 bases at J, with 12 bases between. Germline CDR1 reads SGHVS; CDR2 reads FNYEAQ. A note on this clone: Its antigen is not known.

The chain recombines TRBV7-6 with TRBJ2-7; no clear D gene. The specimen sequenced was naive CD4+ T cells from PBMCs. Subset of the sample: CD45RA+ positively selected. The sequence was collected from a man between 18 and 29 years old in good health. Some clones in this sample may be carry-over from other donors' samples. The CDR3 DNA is TGTGCCAGCAGCTTAGGTCCACAGTGGGCCTACGAGCAGTACTTC. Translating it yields CASSLGPQWAYEQYF.